Shown below are 25 T cell receptor beta chains from a single sample sequenced in a study of Ad26.COV2.S vaccination and SARS-CoV-2 variants. The sample's treatment: 19 received Ad26.COV2.S at low or high dose, single or two shots; 5 received placebo; per-sample allocation not given. Sampling was done on day 63 after the first vaccine or placebo injection. Profiling relied on immunoSEQ multiplex PCR, and the TCRdb table lists in-frame clones only, not all of them. Of 200,000 to 250,000 clones listed, 70% to 90% were seen once; the top ten hold 9.5% to 12%. This specimen was peripheral blood, taken in a trial of Ad26.COV2.S vaccine versus placebo. The receptors here all came from a person between 18 and 65 years old who received the Ad26.COV2.S COVID-19 vaccine or a placebo.

The chain links TRBV30 to TRBJ2-7, with a tentative D call TRBD1 (6 bases). Germline CDR1 reads GTSNPN; CDR2 reads SVGIG (reference sequence). Trimming pared 5 bases from V and 0 bases from J, leaving 11 bases between. The CDR3 is 13 residues long. The CDR3 sequence: CAWRDTSSYEQYF. The CDR3 nucleotides read TGTGCCTGGCGGGACACTAGCTCCTACGAGCAGTACTTC.

The CDR3 region has the DNA TGTGCCAGCAGCCCCCCGCCGGGAGCCGGTAAAGAGACCCAGTACTTC. Protein product: CASSPPPGAGKETQYF. This chain joins TRBV7-8 and TRBJ2-5; tentatively, D is TRBD2 (6 bases). The CDR3 consists of 16 residues. V lost 5 bases, J lost 3 bases, and 19 bases lay in between. The germline V gene encodes CDR1 SGHVS and CDR2 FQNEAQ. Complete variable domain (other parts from reference TRBV7-8 and TRBJ2-5): GAGVSQSPRYKVAKRGQDVALRCDPISGHVSLFWYQQALGQGPEFLTYFQNEAQLDKSGLPSDRFFAERPEGSVSTLKIQRTQQEDSAVYLCASSPPPGAGKETQYFGPGTRLLVL.

This clone has a count of ten or more. DNA of the CDR3: TGTGCCAGCAGCGAAGCTGGGAAGGCTTTCTTT. Translating it yields CASSEAGKAFF. V and J are TRBV9 and TRBJ1-1; D is ambiguous. This CDR3 is 11 amino acids long. The germline V gene encodes CDR1 SGDLS and CDR2 YYNGEE. V lost 3 bases to trimming and J lost 11 bases, with 11 bases between them.

This clone came up once. The chain recombines TRBV7-8 with TRBJ1-6; no reliable D call. Germline CDR1 is SGHVS and CDR2 is FQNEAQ. Trimming pared 4 bases from V and 7 bases from J, leaving 14 bases between. This CDR3 is built from 15 residues. CDR3 loop: CASSSTEIGNSPLHF. The CDR3 nucleotides are TGTGCCAGCAGCTCTACGGAAATAGGGAATTCACCCCTCCACTTT.

The gene calls are TRBV9 and TRBJ1-4; 12 bases agree with TRBD1. Per the germline V gene, CDR1 is SGDLS and CDR2 is YYNGEE. V was pared by 4 bases and J by 8 bases, with 3 bases of the junction left unmatched. The CDR3 sequence is 14 residues long. CDR3 nucleotide sequence: TGTGCCAGCAGCTTCGGGACAGGGGGCGAAAAACTGTTTTTT. Its translation: CASSFGTGGEKLFF.

The chain is built from TRBV2 and TRBJ1-2; D is ambiguous. Trimming pared 3 bases from V and 1 base from J, leaving 6 bases between. Germline loops: CDR1 SNHLY, CDR2 FYNNEI. The CDR3 is made up of 13 amino acids. The CDR3 loop is CASSDDGNYGYTF. DNA of the CDR3: TGTGCCAGCAGTGACGACGGTAACTATGGCTACACCTTC.

The rearrangement links TRBV18 to TRBJ2-7; no firm D call. This CDR3 has 13 residues. V dropped 4 bases and J dropped 9 bases, with 16 bases sitting between them. Germline V CDR1 and CDR2: KGHSH, LQKENI. DNA of the CDR3: TGTGCCAGCTCACTGGTCAGGAGTCAAGGGCAGTACTTC. It codes for CASSLVRSQGQYF.

The chain has TRBV5-1 and TRBJ2-1, with D maybe TRBD2 (5 bases). Germline V gene lookup returns CDR1 SGHRS and CDR2 YFSETQ. V was clipped by 5 bases and J by 5 bases, with 11 bases between them. The CDR3 spans 13 residues. CDR3 sequence reads: CASSNSANNEQFF. CDR3 bases: TGCGCCAGCAGTAATAGCGCCAACAATGAGCAGTTCTTC.

This clone was observed a single time. The rearrangement links TRBV10-3 to TRBJ2-2; 11 bases agree with TRBD2. This CDR3 is built from 13 residues. After removal of 9 bases from V and 4 bases from J, the junction contained 1 base not matched to a gene. Germline V gives CDR1 ENHRY, CDR2 SYGVKD. The CDR3 spells CAIGTSGTGELFF. The CDR3 nucleotides are TGTGCCATTGGGACTAGCGGCACCGGGGAGCTGTTTTTT.

This clone was recorded once. V usage is TRBV28 and J usage is TRBJ2-3; 7 bases are shared with TRBD1. J gave up 1 base and V 7 bases, and 8 bases lay outside the gene matches. The CDR3 covers 15 residues. CDR1 is MDHEN, CDR2 SYDVKM, per germline. CDR3 sequence: CASNSLDRGTDTQYF. CDR3 nucleotide sequence: TGTGCCAGCAATTCCCTCGACAGGGGCACAGATACGCAGTATTTT.

The V call is TRBV10-3, the J call TRBJ1-1; 7 bases are shared with TRBD1. With 3 bases clipped from V and 2 bases from J, the junction kept 9 bases outside the gene matches. The length of the CDR3 is 16 residues. Per germline, CDR1 ENHRY and CDR2 SYGVKD. CDR3 sequence: CAISEGGSRLNTEAFF. CDR3 bases: TGTGCCATCAGTGAAGGGGGCAGCAGACTTAACACTGAAGCTTTCTTT.

This clone was detected once. The chain carries TRBV19 and TRBJ1-3; D gene uncertain. The V gene lost 11 bases and the J gene lost 3 bases, with 11 bases spanning the gap. CDR3 length: 12 residues. CDR1 is LNHDA, CDR2 SQIVND, per germline (reference sequence). Here the CDR3 reads CAAQTDGNTIYF. CDR3 coding DNA: TGTGCCGCCCAAACTGATGGAAACACCATATATTTT.

The J gene is TRBJ1-4, the V gene TRBV28, with a possible D match to TRBD1 (6 bases). V dropped 5 bases and J dropped 8 bases, with 21 bases sitting between them. The CDR3 runs to 16 residues. Per germline, CDR1 MDHEN and CDR2 SYDVKM. The CDR3 DNA reads TGTGCCAGCAGTCCGCCGGGGAGGGGGATGGGGGAAAAACTGTTTTTT. Its protein is CASSPPGRGMGEKLFF. The whole variable domain, remainder taken from reference TRBV28 and TRBJ1-4, is DVKVTQSSRYLVKRTGEKVFLECVQDMDHENMFWYRQDPGLGLRLIYFSYDVKMKEKGDIPEGYSVSREKKERFSLILESASTNQTSMYLCASSPPGRGMGEKLFFGSGTQLSVL.

The chain has TRBV11-2 and TRBJ2-7; 8 bases line up with TRBD2. This CDR3 contains 14 residues. CDR1 SGHAT and CDR2 FQNNGV come from the germline V gene. The ends lost 4 bases at V and 1 base at J; junction bases unmatched: 3. CDR3 protein: CASSSGLGSYEQYF. The CDR3 DNA reads as TGTGCCAGCAGCTCGGGACTAGGTTCCTACGAGCAGTACTTC.

The sample holds one count of this clone. The V call is TRBV3-1 (or the pseudogene TRBV3-2), the J call TRBJ1-5, with D possibly matching TRBD1 (5 bases). This CDR3 region has 15 residues. V lost 2 bases, J lost 5 bases, and 13 bases lay in between. Germline V lookup: CDR1 LGHDT, CDR2 YNNKEL (reference sequence). The CDR3 DNA reads TGTGCCAGCAGCCAAATTGCGGGGGGAGATCAGCCCCAGCATTTT. Translation gives CASSQIAGGDQPQHF.

The chain joins TRBV15 to TRBJ2-1, with a possible D match to TRBD1 (6 bases). The V end was cut by 0 bases, the J end by 2 bases, with 8 bases between. This CDR3 comprises 15 residues. CDR1 LNHNV and CDR2 YYDKDF come from the germline V gene (reference sequence). This chain's CDR3 is CATSREGAAYNEQFF. CDR3 bases: TGTGCCACCAGCAGAGAGGGGGCAGCCTACAATGAGCAGTTCTTC.

Notes on this clone: Other DNA sequences in the sample encode the same CDR3. The genes are TRBV6-2 or TRBV6-3 and TRBJ1-5; D perhaps matches TRBD1 (5 bases). The germline V and J ends were trimmed by 2 bases and 2 bases, with 10 bases remaining between them. This CDR3 is built from 15 residues. Germline CDR1 and CDR2: MNHEY and SVGEGT. In DNA, the CDR3 is TGTGCCAGCAGTTACGGGGGACGGGGCAATCAGCCCCAGCATTTT. It codes for CASSYGGRGNQPQHF.

This chain joins TRBV11-3 and TRBJ2-1, with TRBD2 as a possible D gene (5 bases). Trimming pared 5 bases from V and 4 bases from J, leaving 12 bases between. The CDR3 consists of 14 residues. The germline V gene encodes CDR1 SGHNT and CDR2 YENEEA. The CDR3, as DNA: TGTGCCAGCAGCGGGAGACTACCTTACAATGAGCAGTTCTTC. This sequence encodes CASSGRLPYNEQFF. Variable domain in full (rest from reference TRBV11-3 and TRBJ2-1): EAGVVQSPRYKIIEKKQPVAFWCNPISGHNTLYWYLQNLGQGPELLIRYENEEAVDDSQLPKDRFSAERLKGVDSTLKIQPAELGDSAVYLCASSGRLPYNEQFFGPGTRLTVL.

The rearrangement uses TRBV19 and TRBJ2-2, with D unclear. V was clipped by 3 bases and J by 7 bases, with 3 bases between them. The V gene's germline CDR1 is LNHDA and CDR2 SQIVND (reference sequence). The CDR3 contains 11 residues. This CDR3 reads CASSMGGELFF. The CDR3 coding sequence is TGTGCCAGTAGTATGGGCGGGGAGCTGTTTTTT.

This chain joins TRBV7-2 and TRBJ2-1; 14 bases map to TRBD2. Germline CDR1 is SGHTA and CDR2 is FQGNSA. Trimming at V came to 5 bases and at J to 6 bases, leaving 9 bases not matched to a gene. This CDR3 has 17 amino acids. CDR3 amino acids: CASSGRTSGRILNEQFF. CDR3 in DNA: TGTGCCAGCAGCGGACGGACTAGCGGGAGGATCCTCAATGAGCAGTTCTTC. Supplemented by reference TRBV7-2 and TRBJ2-1, the full variable domain reads GAGVSQSPSNKVTEKGKDVELRCDPISGHTALYWYRQSLGQGLEFLIYFQGNSAPDKSGLPSDRFSAERTGGSVSTLTIQRTQQEDSAVYLCASSGRTSGRILNEQFFGPGTRLTVL.

In DNA, the CDR3 is TGTGCCAGCAGTATCAACAGGGTTCTCGATGGCTACACCTTC. Translation gives CASSINRVLDGYTF. The chain employs TRBV27 and TRBJ1-2; TRBD1 is a possible D gene (6 bases). Germline values: CDR1 MNHEY, CDR2 SMNVEV (reference sequence). The CDR3 consists of 14 residues. The germline V and J ends were trimmed by 5 bases and 6 bases, with 16 bases remaining between them.

This clone was recorded only once. The chain is built from TRBV12-5 and TRBJ2-1; perhaps TRBD2 as D (6 bases). The V and J ends lost 2 bases and 7 bases respectively, with 15 bases between them. The CDR3 is 15 amino acids. Germline V gene sequence: CDR1 LGHNT, CDR2 FRNRAP. In DNA, the CDR3 is TGTGCTAGTGGTTTGCAAGGGGAAGGAGGGAATGAGCAGTTCTTC. It yields the protein CASGLQGEGGNEQFF.

This rearrangement joins TRBV7-2 to TRBJ2-3; D is uncertain. The germline V and J ends were trimmed by 5 bases and 2 bases, with 11 bases remaining between them. The germline V gene has CDR1 SGHTA and CDR2 FQGNSA. The CDR3 runs to 14 residues. This chain's CDR3 is CASSAVGYTDTQYF. The CDR3 DNA is TGTGCCAGCAGCGCGGTGGGGTACACAGATACGCAGTATTTT.

The V and J genes are TRBV10-2 and TRBJ2-7; 9 bases are a match to TRBD2. The CDR3 is 15 amino acids. After removal of 7 bases from V and 6 bases from J, the junction contained 13 bases not matched to a gene. CDR1 is WSHSY, CDR2 SAAADI, per germline. In nucleotides, the CDR3 is TGCGCCAGCAAGCTGGGCGGGGGGGCCTTCGGCGAGCAGTACTTC. Translation: CASKLGGGAFGEQYF.

CDR3 DNA: TGTGCCAGCACCCGGACAGTACAAATACCCTACAATGAGCAGTTCTTC. This sequence encodes CASTRTVQIPYNEQFF. The chain is built from TRBV21-1 and TRBJ2-1; the DNA was not used to check the table's D call, TRBD1. TRBV21-1 corresponds to a pseudogene. The CDR3 has 16 residues.